This entry features one TCR beta chain sequence. These data belong to a study of blood T cell repertoires in COVID-19. Turning to the study itself: The United States, Italy and Spain were the sources of the acute and convalescent COVID-19 samples. Sample material is recorded as cDNA or gDNA derived from T cells, B-cell-depleted T cells, or PBMCs.

Per the original methods: Scientists estimated how many nucleated cells there were by amplifying reference gene primers. TCRdb's table, derived via immunoSEQ multiplex PCR, lists solely in-frame clones and lacks some. V and J calls and clone size follow that table, whereas D and trimming were derived from the DNA. Of around 150,000 clones in the sample, about 77% were seen once. CDR1 SGHDT and CDR2 YYEEEE come from the germline V gene. The CDR3 totals 15 residues. The V and J ends lost 2 bases and 2 bases, in that order; junction bases with no gene match: 5. The material sequenced was peripheral blood. The chain uses TRBV5-6 and TRBJ2-5; 8 bases map to TRBD1. The TCR comes from a woman aged 50 to 65 with active or convalescent COVID-19. Written as DNA, the CDR3 is TGTGCCAGCAGCTTCCCGGGACAGGCACAAGAGACCCAGTACTTC. Its protein product is CASSFPGQAQETQYF.